This passage covers 11 T cell receptor beta chains from one sample sequenced in a study of shared clonotypes between healthy human individuals. Generated by immunoSEQ multiplex PCR, the TCRdb table keeps only in-frame clones and is missing some. The sample records over a million clones, about 77% being singletons. The sample was memory CD4+ T cells sorted from blood. The sample's subset: CD45RA-negative fraction. The origin of the receptors is a man aged 18 to 30 in good health.

J is TRBJ2-3 and V is TRBV7-9; maybe TRBD2 (6 bases). Germline V gives CDR1 SEHNR, CDR2 FQNEAQ (reference sequence). Trimming took off 5 bases at V and 0 bases at J, with 15 bases between the two ends. The CDR3 loop spans 16 amino acids. The CDR3 bases are TGTGCCAGCAGCCGAGCTAGCGCGTACAGCACAGATACGCAGTATTTT. The encoded protein is CASSRASAYSTDTQYF.

The chain is built from TRBV9 and TRBJ2-1; TRBD2 matches 12 bases. Per the germline V gene, CDR1 is SGDLS and CDR2 is YYNGEE. V gave up 1 base and J gave up 7 bases; unmatched junction bases: 6. This CDR3 spans 16 amino acids. The CDR3 bases are TGTGCCAGCAGCGTATCGACTAGCGGGAGTTTTAATGAGCAGTTCTTC. It is translated as CASSVSTSGSFNEQFF.

V gene TRBV2 combines with J gene TRBJ1-5, with TRBD1 as a possible D gene (6 bases). Trimming cost V 7 bases and J 1 base, with 14 bases left between them. CDR1 SNHLY and CDR2 FYNNEI come from the germline V gene. The length of the CDR3 is 15 residues. CDR3 residues: CASKPEGGSNQPQHF. Here the CDR3 DNA reads TGTGCCAGCAAACCAGAGGGGGGAAGCAATCAGCCCCAGCATTTT.

The chain uses TRBV7-2 and TRBJ1-6, with D hard to call. Looked up from germline, CDR1 is SGHTA and CDR2 is FQGNSA. V was clipped by 5 bases and J by 0 bases, with 17 bases between them. CDR3 size: 18 residues. The CDR3 coding sequence is TGTGCCAGCAGCCCACAAGGGCCCTTATCCTCCTATAATTCACCCCTCCACTTT. Protein sequence: CASSPQGPLSSYNSPLHF.

As regards this clone: Other DNA sequences of this sample code for an identical CDR3. V is TRBV11-2 and J is TRBJ1-5; D unresolved. Trimming took off 1 base at V and 5 bases at J, with 6 bases between the two ends. CDR3 length: 13 amino acids. Germline V gene data show CDR1 as SGHAT and CDR2 as FQNNGV. The CDR3 nucleotides read TGTGCCAGCAGCTTAGTTGGGGATCAGCCCCAGCATTTT. As protein: CASSLVGDQPQHF.

In regard to this clone: In the same sample, other DNA sequences code for this CDR3. This chain connects TRBV6-6 to TRBJ1-3, with 12 bases aligning to TRBD1. Germline V gene sequence: CDR1 MNHNY, CDR2 SVGAGI (reference sequence). The length of the CDR3 is 16 residues. After removal of 4 bases from V and 4 bases from J, the junction contained 5 bases not matched to a gene. CDR3 sequence reads: CASSFPGQGAGNTIYF. The DNA of the CDR3 is TGTGCCAGCAGTTTCCCGGGACAGGGGGCGGGAAACACCATATATTTT.

This rearrangement joins TRBV6-5 to TRBJ2-7; D remains ambiguous. The ends were cut back, 0 bases at V and 7 bases at J, with 13 bases in the middle. CDR1 MNHEY and CDR2 SVGAGI come from the germline V gene. This CDR3 is 14 amino acids long. CDR3 DNA: TGTGCCAGCAGTTACTCGACCGCAGTTGGTGAGCAGTACTTC. Protein: CASSYSTAVGEQYF.

With regard to this clone: The same CDR3 also results from other DNA sequences found in this sample. This chain links TRBV6-1 with TRBJ1-2; D gene uncertain. Trimming took 4 bases from V and 3 from J, leaving 9 bases between them. The CDR3 spans 13 residues. Germline V gene lookup returns CDR1 MNHNS and CDR2 SASEGT. This CDR3 is CASSVQGDYGYTF. The CDR3 DNA reads TGTGCCAGCAGTGTCCAAGGTGACTATGGCTACACCTTC.

This chain joins TRBV19 and TRBJ2-2; TRBD1 or TRBD2 may be the D gene (7 bases each). The V gene's germline CDR1 is LNHDA and CDR2 SQIVND (reference sequence). Trimming cost V 6 bases and J 4 bases, with 15 bases left between them. The CDR3 covers 15 residues. The CDR3 DNA is TGTGCCAGTAGACCCGACAGGGAGGGCACCGGGGAGCTGTTTTTT. It yields the protein CASRPDREGTGELFF.

The V and J genes are TRBV4-3 and TRBJ2-7; TRBD1 agrees at 9 bases. The germline V gene encodes CDR1 LGHNA and CDR2 YSLEER. Trimming at V came to 1 base and at J to 3 bases, leaving 4 bases not matched to a gene. The CDR3 is 15 amino acids. The CDR3 sequence: CASSQGQGEDYEQYF. CDR3 sequence (DNA): TGCGCCAGCAGCCAAGGACAGGGGGAAGACTACGAGCAGTACTTC.

V is TRBV7-2 and J is TRBJ2-7; 7 positions match TRBD2. Germline V gene data show CDR1 as SGHTA and CDR2 as FQGNSA. This CDR3 is built from 13 residues. V shed 6 bases, J shed 2 bases, and the junction held 4 bases outside the gene matches. In DNA, the CDR3 is TGTGCCAGCAGGGGGGGAGGGACCTACGAGCAGTACTTC. It encodes CASRGGGTYEQYF.